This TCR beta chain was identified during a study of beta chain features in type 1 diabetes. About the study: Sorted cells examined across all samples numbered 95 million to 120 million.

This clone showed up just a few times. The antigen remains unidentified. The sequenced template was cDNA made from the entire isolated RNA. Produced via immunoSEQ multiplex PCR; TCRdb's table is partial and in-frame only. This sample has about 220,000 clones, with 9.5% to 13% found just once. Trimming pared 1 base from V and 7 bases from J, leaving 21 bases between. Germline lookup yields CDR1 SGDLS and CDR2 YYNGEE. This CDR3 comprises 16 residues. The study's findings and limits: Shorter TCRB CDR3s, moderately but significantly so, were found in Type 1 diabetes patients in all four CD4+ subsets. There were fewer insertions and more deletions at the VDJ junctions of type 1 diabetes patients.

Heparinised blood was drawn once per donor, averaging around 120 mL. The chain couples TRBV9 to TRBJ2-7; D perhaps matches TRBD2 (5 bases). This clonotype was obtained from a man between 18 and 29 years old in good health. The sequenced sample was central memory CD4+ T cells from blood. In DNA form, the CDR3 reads TGTGCCAGCAGCGTAATGGTCCTCCCCCAAACGGGAGAGCAGTACTTC. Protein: CASSVMVLPQTGEQYF. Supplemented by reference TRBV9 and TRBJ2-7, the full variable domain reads DSGVTQTPKHLITATGQRVTLRCSPRSGDLSVYWYQQSLDQGLQFLIQYYNGEERAKGNILERFSAQQFPDLHSELNLSSLELGDSALYFCASSVMVLPQTGEQYFGPGTRLTVT.